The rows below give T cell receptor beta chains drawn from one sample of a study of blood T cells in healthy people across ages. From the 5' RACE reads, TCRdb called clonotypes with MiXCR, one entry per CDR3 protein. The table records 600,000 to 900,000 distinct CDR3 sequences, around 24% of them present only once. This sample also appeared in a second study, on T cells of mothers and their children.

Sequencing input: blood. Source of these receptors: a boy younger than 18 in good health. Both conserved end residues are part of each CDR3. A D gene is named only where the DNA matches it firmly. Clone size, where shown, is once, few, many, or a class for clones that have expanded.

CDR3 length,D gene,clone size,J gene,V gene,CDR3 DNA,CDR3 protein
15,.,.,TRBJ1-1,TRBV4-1,TGCGCCAGCAGCCAAGTGAGGGGCAGGAACACTGAAGCTTTCTTT,CASSQVRGRNTEAFF
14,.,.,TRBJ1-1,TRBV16,TGTGCCAGCAGCGCAGAAAGGGGGGACACTGAAGCTTTCTTT,CASSAERGDTEAFF
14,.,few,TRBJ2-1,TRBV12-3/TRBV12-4,TGTGCCAGCTCGCAAGGGACCTCTAGGGGTGAGCAGTTCTTC,CASSQGTSRGEQFF
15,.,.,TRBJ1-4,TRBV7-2,TGTGCCAGCAGCTTATTTGGGTCAACTAATGAAAAACTGTTTTTT,CASSLFGSTNEKLFF
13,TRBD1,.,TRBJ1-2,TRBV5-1,TGCGCCAGCAGCCCCCAAAGGGGGCAGGGCTACACCTTC,CASSPQRGQGYTF
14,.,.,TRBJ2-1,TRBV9,TGTGCCAGCAGCGTAGATAGCAGATACAATGAGCAGTTCTTC,CASSVDSRYNEQFF
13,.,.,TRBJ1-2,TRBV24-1,TGTGCCACCAGTGATAAAAACCAGGGGATCCACACCTTC,CATSDKNQGIHTF
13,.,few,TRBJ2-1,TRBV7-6,TGTGCCAGCAGCTTGGCCCCAATTAGGGAGCAGTTCTTC,CASSLAPIREQFF
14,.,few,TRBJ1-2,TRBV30,TGTGCCTGGAGTCTGGGGCTCCAAAACTATGGCTACACCTTC,CAWSLGLQNYGYTF
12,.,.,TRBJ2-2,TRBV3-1,TGTGCCAGCAGCTTTCGGGACCAAGCGATGTTTTTT,CASSFRDQAMFF
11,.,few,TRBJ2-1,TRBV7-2,TGTGCCAGCAGCTTAGCGTCTGAGCAGTTCTTC,CASSLASEQFF
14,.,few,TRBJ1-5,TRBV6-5,TGTGCCAGCAGCCGCCGGGACGGAAATCAGCCCCAGCATTTT,CASSRRDGNQPQHF
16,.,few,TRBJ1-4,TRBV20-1,TGCAGTGCTAGAGATTCCTTGACTACAACTAATGAAAAACTGTTTTTT,CSARDSLTTTNEKLFF
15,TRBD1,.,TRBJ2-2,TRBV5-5,TGTGCCAGCAGCTTGAAACAGGGGTTGACCGGGGAGCTGTTTTTT,CASSLKQGLTGELFF
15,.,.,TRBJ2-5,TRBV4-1,TGCGCCAGCAGCTCAAAAACGGCTATGAGAGAGACCCAGTACTTC,CASSSKTAMRETQYF
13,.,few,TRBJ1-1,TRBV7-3,TGTGCCAGCAGCCAGCAGCTGAACACTGAAGCTTTCTTT,CASSQQLNTEAFF
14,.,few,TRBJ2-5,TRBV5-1,TGCGCCAGCAGCTTTCTTGGAGGGGCAGAGACCCAGTACTTC,CASSFLGGAETQYF
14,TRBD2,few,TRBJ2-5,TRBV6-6,TGTGCCAGCACCCACGGGGGGGCGGGGGAGACCCAGTACTTC,CASTHGGAGETQYF
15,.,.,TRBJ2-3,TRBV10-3,TGTGCCATCAGCCACCGGGACTGGTTCTTGGATACGCAGTATTTT,CAISHRDWFLDTQYF
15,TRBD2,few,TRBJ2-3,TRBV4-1,TGCGCCAGCAGCCAAGAAGTAGCGGGGGCGGATACGCAGTATTTT,CASSQEVAGADTQYF
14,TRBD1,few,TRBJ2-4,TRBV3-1,TGTGCCAGCAGGGACAGGGGTAAAGAAAACATTCAGTACTTC,CASRDRGKENIQYF
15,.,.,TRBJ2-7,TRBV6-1,TGTGCCAGCAGTGATTTTAACAGGCATTCCTACGAGCAGTACTTC,CASSDFNRHSYEQYF
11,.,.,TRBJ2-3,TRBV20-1,TGCAGTGCTGTGAAGGGTGCTACGCAGTATTTT,CSAVKGATQYF